Presented here are 18 T cell receptor beta chains from one specimen sequenced in a study of blood T cell repertoires in COVID-19. Clones were sequenced by immunoSEQ multiplex PCR, and TCRdb holds only the in-frame ones, with some missing. The sample yields some 74,000 clones, approximately 88% seen once. The material sequenced was peripheral blood. Receptors originate from a woman of 80 years or more with acute or convalescent COVID-19.

This CDR3 is CASSIAGTGGEQYF. The CDR3 DNA reads TGTGCCAGTAGTATAGCTGGGACAGGGGGCGAGCAGTACTTC. V gene TRBV19 combines with J gene TRBJ2-7, with TRBD1 matching 11 bases. This CDR3 contains 14 residues. Germline V gene lookup returns CDR1 LNHDA and CDR2 SQIVND (reference sequence). The junction had 2 bases not matched to a gene; V was cut back by 1 base and J by 6 bases.

V and J are TRBV27 and TRBJ2-1; D remains ambiguous. Trimming pared 5 bases from V and 0 bases from J, leaving 11 bases between. The CDR3 consists of 15 residues. Germline values: CDR1 MNHEY, CDR2 SMNVEV (reference sequence). CDR3 protein: CASSPALSSYNEQFF. The CDR3 DNA reads TGTGCCAGCAGTCCCGCCCTAAGCTCCTACAATGAGCAGTTCTTC.

The V and J genes are TRBV19 and TRBJ2-1; D is possibly TRBD2 (6 bases). The CDR3 totals 15 residues. The V and J ends lost 1 base and 5 bases respectively, with 12 bases between them. Germline CDR1 LNHDA, CDR2 SQIVND (reference sequence). The CDR3 here is CASSIGVGGHNEQFF. CDR3 sequence (DNA): TGTGCCAGTAGTATAGGGGTGGGAGGTCACAATGAGCAGTTCTTC.

CDR3 coding DNA: TGTGCCAGCAGCTTTCAGGGGCCAGATACGCAGTATTTT. Translated, it gives CASSFQGPDTQYF. The rearrangement uses TRBV7-9 and TRBJ2-3; D possibly corresponds to TRBD1 (6 bases). Germline CDR1 and CDR2: SEHNR and FQNEAQ (reference sequence). Trimming removed 3 bases at V and 4 bases at J, with 8 bases between. The length of the CDR3 is 13 residues. The whole variable domain, filled in from reference TRBV7-9 and TRBJ2-3, reads DTGVSQNPRHKITKRGQNVTFRCDPISEHNRLYWYRQTLGQGPEFLTYFQNEAQLEKSRLLSDRFSAERPKGSFSTLEIQRTEQGDSAMYLCASSFQGPDTQYFGPGTRLTVL.

This sequence joins TRBV5-6 and TRBJ1-1; the D gene is possibly TRBD1 (5 bases). The V end was cut by 4 bases, the J end by 0 bases, with 13 bases between. The CDR3 consists of 15 residues. Germline V gene data show CDR1 as SGHDT and CDR2 as YYEEEE. CDR3 residues: CASSPWGGLNTEAFF. The CDR3 DNA sequence: TGTGCCAGCAGCCCCTGGGGGGGACTGAACACTGAAGCTTTCTTT.

The chain uses TRBV11-2 and TRBJ2-7; a possible D gene is TRBD2 (6 bases). V lost 1 base to trimming and J lost 6 bases, with 13 bases between them. The CDR3 spans 14 residues. CDR1 is SGHAT and CDR2 is FQNNGV in the germline V gene. The CDR3 sequence: CASSLVGLGGEQYF. CDR3 sequence (DNA): TGTGCCAGCAGCTTAGTGGGCCTCGGGGGCGAGCAGTACTTC.

The chain employs TRBV5-1 and TRBJ2-1, with 11 bases fitting TRBD2. The CDR3 contains 18 residues. V lost 5 bases and J lost 7; bases outside the gene matches: 17. Germline V lookup: CDR1 SGHRS, CDR2 YFSETQ. CDR3 sequence reads: CASSLELAGGPGVNEQFF. The CDR3, as DNA: TGCGCCAGCAGTCTCGAATTAGCGGGAGGGCCGGGTGTTAATGAGCAGTTCTTC.

This clone was detected only a few times. The chain carries TRBV19 and TRBJ1-2; 8 bases map to TRBD1. The CDR3 is 14 residues long. With V trimmed by 2 bases and J by 7 bases, 6 bases remained unmatched. The germline CDR1 and CDR2 sequences are LNHDA and SQIVND (reference sequence). CDR3 bases: TGTGCCAGTAGTATAAACGGACAGGGCTCTGGCTACACCTTC. Protein: CASSINGQGSGYTF.

The chain is built from TRBV18 and TRBJ2-3, with TRBD2 matching over 15 bases. V lost 5 bases, J lost 4 bases, and 4 bases stayed unmatched. Germline V lookup: CDR1 KGHSH, CDR2 LQKENI. The CDR3 is 16 amino acids. For the CDR3, the DNA is TGTGCCAGCTCAACCGGGACTAGCGGGGGGTCAGATACGCAGTATTTT. It codes for CASSTGTSGGSDTQYF. Complete variable domain (other parts from reference TRBV18 and TRBJ2-3): NAGVMQNPRHLVRRRGQEARLRCSPMKGHSHVYWYRQLPEEGLKFMVYLQKENIIDESGMPKERFSAEFPKEGPSILRIQQVVRGDSAAYFCASSTGTSGGSDTQYFGPGTRLTVL.

V is TRBV19 and J is TRBJ2-2; tentatively, D is TRBD1 (6 bases). CDR1 and CDR2 (germline): LNHDA, SQIVND (reference sequence). Trimming left V 6 bases short and J 0 bases short, with 14 bases between. This CDR3 comprises 16 residues. CDR3 DNA: TGTGCCAGTAGCAAACAGGGAGACGCGAACACCGGGGAGCTGTTTTTT. It is translated as CASSKQGDANTGELFF.

This chain uses TRBV6-5 with TRBJ2-1; a weak D match, TRBD1 (6 bases). The germline gives CDR1 MNHEY, CDR2 SVGAGI. The CDR3 totals 15 residues. V was clipped by 11 bases and J by 0 bases, with 17 bases between them. CDR3 amino acids: CAVTGARSSYNEQFF. CDR3 DNA sequence: TGTGCCGTGACAGGCGCTAGGAGCTCCTACAATGAGCAGTTCTTC.

CDR3 sequence: CASSLVGGSSYNEQFF. The DNA for the CDR3 is TGTGCCAGCAGCTTAGTGGGGGGGAGCTCCTACAATGAGCAGTTCTTC. This rearrangement joins TRBV7-6 to TRBJ2-1, with 7 bases matching TRBD2. Losses at the gene ends were 1 base for V and 0 bases for J; bases not matched to a gene: 3. Looked up from germline, CDR1 is SGHVS and CDR2 is FNYEAQ. There are 16 residues in the CDR3.

This chain uses TRBV7-3 with TRBJ2-1; the match to TRBD2 covers 8 bases. The germline V gene has CDR1 SGHTA and CDR2 FQGTGA. This CDR3 comprises 17 residues. J was trimmed by 6 bases and V by 4 bases; bases with no gene match: 14. The CDR3 DNA sequence: TGTGCCAGCAGCTCGATCGTACCGGGACTAGGATTCAATGAGCAGTTCTTC. It encodes CASSSIVPGLGFNEQFF.

The chain is built from TRBV30 and TRBJ1-4; a weak D match, TRBD1 (6 bases). Deletions cut 4 bases from V and 3 bases from J, with 15 bases between. Germline CDR1 GTSNPN, CDR2 SVGIG (reference sequence). The CDR3 has 15 residues. The CDR3 protein is CAWKDRDTSNEKLFF. CDR3 nucleotide sequence: TGTGCCTGGAAAGACCGGGACACCTCTAATGAAAAACTGTTTTTT.

J is TRBJ2-1 and V is TRBV12-3 or TRBV12-4; D call uncertain. V was trimmed by 1 base and J by 10 bases, leaving 8 bases between them. There are 12 residues in the CDR3. The CDR3 protein is CASSLGSREQFF. CDR3 sequence (DNA): TGTGCCAGCAGTTTAGGGAGCCGAGAGCAGTTCTTC.

V and J are TRBV4-2 and TRBJ2-7; TRBD2 aligns across 14 bases. Germline-derived CDR1 and CDR2 are LGHNA and YNFKEQ. The V and J ends lost 1 base and 4 bases, in that order; junction bases with no gene match: 3. The CDR3 is made up of 16 amino acids. The CDR3 region has the DNA TGTGCCAGCAGCCAAGTGGGACTAGCGGGGGCGTACGAGCAGTACTTC. Translation: CASSQVGLAGAYEQYF.

This clone was found once. The chain has TRBV12-5 and TRBJ2-5; D perhaps matches TRBD1 (6 bases). Germline V gives CDR1 LGHNT, CDR2 FRNRAP. Trimming stripped 5 bases from V and 5 bases from J, with 21 bases between. This CDR3 has 16 amino acids. The CDR3 reads CASGPPSPGGGETQYF. Here the CDR3 DNA reads TGTGCTAGTGGTCCCCCTAGTCCTGGGGGCGGTGAGACCCAGTACTTC. Combining the CDR3 with reference TRBV12-5 and TRBJ2-5 gives the whole variable domain DARVTQTPRHKVTEMGQEVTMRCQPILGHNTVFWYRQTMMQGLELLAYFRNRAPLDDSGMPKDRFSAEMPDATLATLKIQPSEPRDSAVYFCASGPPSPGGGETQYFGPGTRLLVL.

The chain joins TRBV3-1 (or the pseudogene TRBV3-2) to TRBJ2-2; D possibly corresponds to TRBD2 (6 bases). The germline V gene has CDR1 LGHDT and CDR2 YNNKEL (reference sequence). The CDR3 sequence is 15 residues long. Trimming removed 2 bases at V and 5 bases at J, with 12 bases between. CDR3 in DNA: TGTGCCAGCAGCCAATTAGGTGGAGGGACCGGGGAGCTGTTTTTT. The encoded protein is CASSQLGGGTGELFF.